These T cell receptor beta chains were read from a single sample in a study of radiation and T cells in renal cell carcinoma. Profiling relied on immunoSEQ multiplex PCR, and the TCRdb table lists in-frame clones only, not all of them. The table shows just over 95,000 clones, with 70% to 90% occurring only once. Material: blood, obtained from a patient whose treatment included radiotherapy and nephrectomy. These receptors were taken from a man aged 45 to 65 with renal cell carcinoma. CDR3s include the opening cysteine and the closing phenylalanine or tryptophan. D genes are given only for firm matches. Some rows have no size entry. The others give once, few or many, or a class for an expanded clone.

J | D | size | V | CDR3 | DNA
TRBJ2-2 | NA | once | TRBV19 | CASSIIPSAANTGELFF | TGTGCCAGTAGTATAATCCCCTCGGCAGCCAACACCGGGGAGCTGTTTTTT
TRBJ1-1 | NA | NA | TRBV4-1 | CASSLKDHAGTEAFF | TGCGCCAGCAGCCTAAAAGACCACGCGGGGACTGAAGCTTTCTTT
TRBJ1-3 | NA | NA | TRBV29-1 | CSVDGGGAGNTIYF | TGCAGCGTTGACGGGGGGGGCGCCGGAAACACCATATATTTT
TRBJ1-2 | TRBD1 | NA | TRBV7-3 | CASSIGTGARGYTF | TGTGCCAGCAGCATTGGGACAGGGGCTCGGGGCTACACCTTC
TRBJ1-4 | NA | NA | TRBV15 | CATSRGGGYEKLFF | TGTGCCACCAGCAGAGGAGGGGGATATGAAAAACTGTTTTTT
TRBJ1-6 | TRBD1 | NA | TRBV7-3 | CASSLFPGGSNSPLHF | TGTGCCAGCAGCTTATTCCCAGGGGGGTCGAATTCACCCCTCCACTTT
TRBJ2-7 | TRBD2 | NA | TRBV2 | CASSGGAGGYEQYF | TGTGCCAGCAGTGGCGGAGCGGGGGGCTACGAGCAGTACTTC
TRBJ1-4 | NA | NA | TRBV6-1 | CASSAGFGNEKLFF | TGTGCCAGCAGCGCGGGCTTCGGGAATGAAAAACTGTTTTTT
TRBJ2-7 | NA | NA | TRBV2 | CASSEAVPRGGGEQYF | TGTGCCAGCAGTGAAGCTGTCCCACGGGGTGGCGGCGAGCAGTACTTC
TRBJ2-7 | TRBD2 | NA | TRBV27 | CASSWAGDVYEQYF | TGTGCCAGCAGTTGGGCGGGGGACGTGTACGAGCAGTACTTC
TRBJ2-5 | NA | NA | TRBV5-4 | CASSWVPGATQETQYF | TGTGCCAGCAGCTGGGTCCCGGGCGCAACCCAAGAGACCCAGTACTTC
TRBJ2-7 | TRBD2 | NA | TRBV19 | CASSIGLAGVVSYEQYF | TGTGCCAGTAGTATTGGACTAGCGGGGGTGGTATCCTACGAGCAGTACTTC
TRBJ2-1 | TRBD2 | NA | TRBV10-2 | CASGHPGGDYNEQFF | TGCGCCAGCGGACACCCCGGGGGGGATTACAATGAGCAGTTCTTC
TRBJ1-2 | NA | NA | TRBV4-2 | CASSLGGANYGYTF | TGTGCCAGCAGCTTGGGGGGGGCTAACTATGGCTACACCTTC